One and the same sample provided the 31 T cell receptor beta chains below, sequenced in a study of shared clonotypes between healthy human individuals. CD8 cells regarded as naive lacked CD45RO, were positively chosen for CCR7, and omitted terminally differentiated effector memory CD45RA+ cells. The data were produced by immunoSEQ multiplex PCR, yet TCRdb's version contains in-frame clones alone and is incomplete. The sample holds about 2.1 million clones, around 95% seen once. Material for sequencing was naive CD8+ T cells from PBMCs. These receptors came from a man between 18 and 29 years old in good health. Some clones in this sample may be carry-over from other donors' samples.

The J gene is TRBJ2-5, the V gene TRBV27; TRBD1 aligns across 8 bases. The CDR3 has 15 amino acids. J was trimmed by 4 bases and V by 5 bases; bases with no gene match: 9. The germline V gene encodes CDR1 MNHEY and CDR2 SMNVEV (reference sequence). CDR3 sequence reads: CASSLLGTGIETQYF. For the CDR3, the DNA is TGTGCCAGCAGTCTCCTCGGGACAGGAATAGAGACCCAGTACTTC.

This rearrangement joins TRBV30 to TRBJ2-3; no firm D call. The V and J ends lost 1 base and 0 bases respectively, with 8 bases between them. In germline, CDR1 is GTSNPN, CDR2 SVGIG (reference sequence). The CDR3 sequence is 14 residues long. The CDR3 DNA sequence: TGTGCCTGGAGTGGGCCAATCAGCACAGATACGCAGTATTTT. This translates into CAWSGPISTDTQYF. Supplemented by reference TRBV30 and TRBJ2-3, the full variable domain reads SQTIHQWPATLVQPVGSPLSLECTVEGTSNPNLYWYRQAAGRGLQLLFYSVGIGQISSEVPQNLSASRPQDRQFILSSKKLLLSDSGFYLCAWSGPISTDTQYFGPGTRLTVL.

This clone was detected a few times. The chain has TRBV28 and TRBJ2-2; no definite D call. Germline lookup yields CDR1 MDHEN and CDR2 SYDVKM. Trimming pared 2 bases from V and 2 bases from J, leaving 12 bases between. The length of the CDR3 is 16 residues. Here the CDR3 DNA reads TGTGCCAGCAGTTTAGGCTCCTGGGGAAACACCGGGGAGCTGTTTTTT. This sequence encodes CASSLGSWGNTGELFF.

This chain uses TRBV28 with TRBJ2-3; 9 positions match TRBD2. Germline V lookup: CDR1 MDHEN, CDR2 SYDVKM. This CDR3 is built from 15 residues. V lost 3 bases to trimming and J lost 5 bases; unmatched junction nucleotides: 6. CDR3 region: CASSLGTSPGDTQYF. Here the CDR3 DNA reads TGTGCCAGCAGTTTGGGGACTAGCCCGGGAGATACGCAGTATTTT.

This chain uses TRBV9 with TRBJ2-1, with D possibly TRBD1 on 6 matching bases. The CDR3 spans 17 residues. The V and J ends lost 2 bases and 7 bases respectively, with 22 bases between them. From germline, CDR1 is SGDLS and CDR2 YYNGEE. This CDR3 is CASSVDSRGHHGNEQFF. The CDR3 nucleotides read TGTGCCAGCAGCGTTGATTCTAGGGGACACCACGGGAATGAGCAGTTCTTC.

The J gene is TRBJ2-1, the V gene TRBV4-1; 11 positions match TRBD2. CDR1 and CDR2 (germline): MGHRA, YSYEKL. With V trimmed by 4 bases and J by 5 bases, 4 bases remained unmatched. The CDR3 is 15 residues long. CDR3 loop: CASSLLAGAHNEQFF. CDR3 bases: TGCGCCAGCAGCCTACTAGCGGGAGCCCACAATGAGCAGTTCTTC.

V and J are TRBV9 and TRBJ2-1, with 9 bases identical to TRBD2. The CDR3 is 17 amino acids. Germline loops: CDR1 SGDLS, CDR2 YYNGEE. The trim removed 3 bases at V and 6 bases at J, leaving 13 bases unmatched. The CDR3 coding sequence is TGTGCCAGCAGCGCGGGGGATAGCGGGAGAACCCCCAATGAGCAGTTCTTC. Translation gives CASSAGDSGRTPNEQFF.

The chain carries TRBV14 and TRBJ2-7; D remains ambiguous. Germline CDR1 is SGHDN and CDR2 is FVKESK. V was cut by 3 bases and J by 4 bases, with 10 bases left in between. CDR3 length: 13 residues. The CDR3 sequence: CASSHRTEYEQYF. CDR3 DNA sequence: TGTGCCAGCAGCCACCGGACCGAATACGAGCAGTACTTC.

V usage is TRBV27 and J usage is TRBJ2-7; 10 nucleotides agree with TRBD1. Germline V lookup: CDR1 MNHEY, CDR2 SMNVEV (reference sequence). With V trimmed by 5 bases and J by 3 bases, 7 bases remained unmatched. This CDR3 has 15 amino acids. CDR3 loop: CASSGLRDRGYEQYF. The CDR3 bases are TGTGCCAGCAGTGGCCTCCGGGACAGGGGCTACGAGCAGTACTTC.

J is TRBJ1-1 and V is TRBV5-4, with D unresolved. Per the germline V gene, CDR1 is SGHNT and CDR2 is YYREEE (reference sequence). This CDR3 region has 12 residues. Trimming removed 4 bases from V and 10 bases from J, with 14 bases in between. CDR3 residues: CASSLIGHGAFF. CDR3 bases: TGTGCCAGCAGCCTAATAGGTCACGGAGCTTTCTTT.

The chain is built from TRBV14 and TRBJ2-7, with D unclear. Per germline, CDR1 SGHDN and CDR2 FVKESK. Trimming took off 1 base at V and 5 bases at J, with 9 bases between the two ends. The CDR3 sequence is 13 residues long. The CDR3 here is CASSQVGRNEQYF. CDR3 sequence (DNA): TGTGCCAGCAGCCAAGTAGGAAGAAACGAGCAGTACTTC.

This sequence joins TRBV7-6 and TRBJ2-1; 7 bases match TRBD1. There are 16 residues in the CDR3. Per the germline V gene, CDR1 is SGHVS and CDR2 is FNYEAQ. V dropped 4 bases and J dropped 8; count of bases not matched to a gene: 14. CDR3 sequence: CASSSRTGPIIDEQFF. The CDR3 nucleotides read TGTGCCAGCAGCTCGAGGACAGGCCCGATTATCGATGAGCAGTTCTTC.

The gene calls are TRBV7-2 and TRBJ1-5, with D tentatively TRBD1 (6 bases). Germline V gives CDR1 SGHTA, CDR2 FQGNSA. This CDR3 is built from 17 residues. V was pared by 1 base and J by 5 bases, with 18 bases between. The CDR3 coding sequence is TGTGCCAGCAGCTTAGTTTTCAGCAGGGGCGGGGATCAGCCCCAGCATTTT. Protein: CASSLVFSRGGDQPQHF.

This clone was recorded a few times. The CDR3 region is CASGPDRLDYGYTF. The CDR3 bases are TGTGCCAGCGGTCCGGACAGGCTGGACTATGGCTACACCTTC. The rearrangement uses TRBV27 and TRBJ1-2; 7 positions agree with TRBD1. This CDR3 region has 14 residues. Germline-derived CDR1 and CDR2 are MNHEY and SMNVEV (reference sequence). Trimming removed 8 bases from V and 3 bases from J; junction bases left unmatched: 9.

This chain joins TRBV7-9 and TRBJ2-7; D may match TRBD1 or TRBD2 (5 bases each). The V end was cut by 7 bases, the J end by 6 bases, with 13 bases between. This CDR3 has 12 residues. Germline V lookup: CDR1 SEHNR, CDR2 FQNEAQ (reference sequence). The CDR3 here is CASNPPGREQYF. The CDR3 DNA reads TGTGCCAGCAACCCCCCGGGGCGCGAGCAGTACTTC.

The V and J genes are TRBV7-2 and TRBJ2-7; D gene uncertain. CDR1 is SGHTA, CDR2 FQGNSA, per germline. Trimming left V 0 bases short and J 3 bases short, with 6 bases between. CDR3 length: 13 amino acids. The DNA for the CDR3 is TGTGCCAGCAGCTTAGCATACAGCTACGAGCAGTACTTC. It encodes CASSLAYSYEQYF.

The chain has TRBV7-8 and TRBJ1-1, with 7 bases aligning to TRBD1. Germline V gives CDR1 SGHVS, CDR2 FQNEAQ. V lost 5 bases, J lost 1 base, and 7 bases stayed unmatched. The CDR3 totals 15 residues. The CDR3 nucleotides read TGTGCCAGCAGCAAACAGGGGAGAGGGAACACTGAAGCTTTCTTT. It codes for CASSKQGRGNTEAFF. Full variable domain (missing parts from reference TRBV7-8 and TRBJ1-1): GAGVSQSPRYKVAKRGQDVALRCDPISGHVSLFWYQQALGQGPEFLTYFQNEAQLDKSGLPSDRFFAERPEGSVSTLKIQRTQQEDSAVYLCASSKQGRGNTEAFFGQGTRLTVV.

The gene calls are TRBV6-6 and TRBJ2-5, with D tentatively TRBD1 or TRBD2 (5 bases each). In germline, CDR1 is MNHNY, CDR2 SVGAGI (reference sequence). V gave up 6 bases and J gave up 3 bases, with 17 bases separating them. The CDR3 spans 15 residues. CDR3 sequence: CASRTGDGIKETQYF. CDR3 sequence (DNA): TGTGCCAGCAGGACCGGGGACGGAATTAAAGAGACCCAGTACTTC.

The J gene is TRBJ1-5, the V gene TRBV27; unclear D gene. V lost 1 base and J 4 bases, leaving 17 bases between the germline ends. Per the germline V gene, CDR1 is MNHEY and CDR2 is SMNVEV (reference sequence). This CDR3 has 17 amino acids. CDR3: CASSLYMMDKGNQPQHF. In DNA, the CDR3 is TGTGCCAGCAGTTTATACATGATGGATAAGGGAAATCAGCCCCAGCATTTT.

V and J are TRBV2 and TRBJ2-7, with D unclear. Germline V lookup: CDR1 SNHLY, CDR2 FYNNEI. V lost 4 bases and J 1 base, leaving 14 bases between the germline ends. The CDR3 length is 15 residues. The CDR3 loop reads CASSVGAVMSYEQYF. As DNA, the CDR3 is TGTGCCAGCAGTGTTGGTGCGGTCATGTCCTACGAGCAGTACTTC.

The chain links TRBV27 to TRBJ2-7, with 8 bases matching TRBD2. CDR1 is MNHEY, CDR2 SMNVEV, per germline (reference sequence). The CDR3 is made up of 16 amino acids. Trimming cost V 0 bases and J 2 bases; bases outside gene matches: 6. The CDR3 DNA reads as TGTGCCAGCAGTTTATCACCAGCGGGAGACACCTACGAGCAGTACTTC. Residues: CASSLSPAGDTYEQYF.

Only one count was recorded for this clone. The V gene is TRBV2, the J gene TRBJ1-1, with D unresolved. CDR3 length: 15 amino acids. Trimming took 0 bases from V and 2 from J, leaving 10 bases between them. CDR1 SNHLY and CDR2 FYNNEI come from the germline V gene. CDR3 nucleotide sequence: TGTGCCAGCAGTGAAGCGTGGGAACTCAACACTGAAGCTTTCTTT. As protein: CASSEAWELNTEAFF. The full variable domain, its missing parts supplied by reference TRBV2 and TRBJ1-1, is EPEVTQTPSHQVTQMGQEVILRCVPISNHLYFYWYRQILGQKVEFLVSFYNNEISEKSEIFDDQFSVERPDGSNFTLKIRSTKLEDSAMYFCASSEAWELNTEAFFGQGTRLTVV.

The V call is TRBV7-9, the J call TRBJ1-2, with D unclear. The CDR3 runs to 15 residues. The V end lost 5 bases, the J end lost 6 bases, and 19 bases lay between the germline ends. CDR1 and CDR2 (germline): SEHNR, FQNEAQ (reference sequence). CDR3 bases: TGTGCCAGCAGCCTTCCGGCCCCGGGAAACGATGGCTACACCTTC. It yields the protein CASSLPAPGNDGYTF.

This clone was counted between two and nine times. The CDR3 here is CAWKRSTNEKLFF. CDR3 sequence (DNA): TGTGCCTGGAAACGATCAACTAATGAAAAACTGTTTTTT. The chain carries TRBV30 and TRBJ1-4, with D uncertain. Germline V gives CDR1 GTSNPN, CDR2 SVGIG (reference sequence). The CDR3 contains 13 residues. The V gene lost 4 bases and the J gene lost 0 bases, with 6 bases spanning the gap.

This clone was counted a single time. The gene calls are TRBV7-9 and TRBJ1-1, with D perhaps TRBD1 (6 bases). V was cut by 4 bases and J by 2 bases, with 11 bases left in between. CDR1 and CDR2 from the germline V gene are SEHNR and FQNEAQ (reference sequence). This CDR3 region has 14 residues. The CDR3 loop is CASSSGAQNTEAFF. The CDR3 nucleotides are TGTGCCAGCAGCTCAGGGGCGCAAAACACTGAAGCTTTCTTT.

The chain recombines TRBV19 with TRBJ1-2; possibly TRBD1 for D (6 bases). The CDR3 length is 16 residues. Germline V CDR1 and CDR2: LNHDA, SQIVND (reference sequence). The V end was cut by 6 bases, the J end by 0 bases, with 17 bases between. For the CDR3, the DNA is TGTGCCAGTAGAGACCCTCCTGGGGGGCCTAACTATGGCTACACCTTC. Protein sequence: CASRDPPGGPNYGYTF.

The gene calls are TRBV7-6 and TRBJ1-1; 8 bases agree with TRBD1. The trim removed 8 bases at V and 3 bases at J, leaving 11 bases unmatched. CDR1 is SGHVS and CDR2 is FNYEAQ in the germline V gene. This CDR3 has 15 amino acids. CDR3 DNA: TGTGCCAGCGAAGGTTGGACAGGGCTCGACACTGAAGCTTTCTTT. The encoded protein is CASEGWTGLDTEAFF.

The CDR3 spells CAISDLKSPGLAVLSSYEQYF. Here the CDR3 DNA reads TGTGCCATCAGTGACCTTAAATCGCCGGGACTAGCGGTGTTGAGCTCCTACGAGCAGTACTTC. This chain joins TRBV10-3 and TRBJ2-7; 11 bases agree with TRBD2. V shed 3 bases, J shed 0 bases, and the junction held 19 bases outside the gene matches. CDR3 length: 21 residues. Germline V gene data show CDR1 as ENHRY and CDR2 as SYGVKD.

For the CDR3, the DNA is TGTGCCAGCAGCACGGAACGACAGGGAGAGACCCAGTACTTC. It specifies CASSTERQGETQYF. The V gene is TRBV7-6, the J gene TRBJ2-5; 7 bases line up with TRBD1. The CDR3 runs to 14 residues. The V segment lost 5 bases and the J segment 4 bases; nucleotides outside the gene matches: 7. Germline lookup yields CDR1 SGHVS and CDR2 FNYEAQ.

CDR3: CASGTDPRWGYNEQFF. The CDR3 coding sequence is TGTGCTAGTGGCACCGACCCCCGTTGGGGGTACAATGAGCAGTTCTTC. V and J are TRBV12-5 and TRBJ2-1, with D possibly called TRBD1 or TRBD2 (5 bases each). The CDR3 is 16 amino acids. Trimming left V 6 bases short and J 4 bases short, with 19 bases between. CDR1 and CDR2 (germline): LGHNT, FRNRAP.

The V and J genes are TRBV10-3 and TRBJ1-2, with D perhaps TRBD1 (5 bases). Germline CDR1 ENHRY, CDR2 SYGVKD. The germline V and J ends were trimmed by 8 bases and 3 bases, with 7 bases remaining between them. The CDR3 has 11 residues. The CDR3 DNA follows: TGTGCCATCGGGACCTACTATGGCTACACCTTC. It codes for CAIGTYYGYTF.